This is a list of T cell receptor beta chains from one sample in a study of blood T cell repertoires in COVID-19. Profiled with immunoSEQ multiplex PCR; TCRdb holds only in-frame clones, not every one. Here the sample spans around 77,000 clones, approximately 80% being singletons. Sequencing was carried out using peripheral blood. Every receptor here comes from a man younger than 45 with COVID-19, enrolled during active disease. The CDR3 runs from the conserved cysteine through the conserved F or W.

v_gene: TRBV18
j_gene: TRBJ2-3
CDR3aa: CASSPPGLSTDTQYF

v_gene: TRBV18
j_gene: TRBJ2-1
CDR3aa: CASSLTSGTYNEQFF

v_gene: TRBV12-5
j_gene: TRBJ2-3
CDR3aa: CASGQGVTDTQYF

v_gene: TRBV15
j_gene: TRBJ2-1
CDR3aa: CATSRARSTRSDEQFF

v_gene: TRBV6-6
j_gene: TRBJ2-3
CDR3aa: CASTPRLAVPDTQYF

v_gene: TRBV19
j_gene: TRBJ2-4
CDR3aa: CASSIQGGGNIQYF

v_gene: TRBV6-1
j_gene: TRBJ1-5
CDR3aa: CASSDLRQPQHF

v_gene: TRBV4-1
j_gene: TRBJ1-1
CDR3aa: CASSQEVSGEAFF

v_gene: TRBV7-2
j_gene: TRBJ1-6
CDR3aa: CASSFRDRNSPLHF

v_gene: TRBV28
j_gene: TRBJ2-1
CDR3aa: CASRSRSGNYNEQFF

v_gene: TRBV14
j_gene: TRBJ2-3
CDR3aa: CASSQRLATSTDTQYF

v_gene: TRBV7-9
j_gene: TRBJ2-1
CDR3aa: CASTLTGPGSNEQFF

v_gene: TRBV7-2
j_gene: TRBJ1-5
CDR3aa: CANSLQSHSNQPQHF

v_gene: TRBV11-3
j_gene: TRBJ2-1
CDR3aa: CASSPSGQPEQFF

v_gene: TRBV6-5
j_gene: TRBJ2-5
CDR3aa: CASRAGGGWETQYF

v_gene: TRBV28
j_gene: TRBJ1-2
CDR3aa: CASSPSWGGFLYGYTF

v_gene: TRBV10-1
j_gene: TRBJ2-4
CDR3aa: CATSSGGGGNIQYF

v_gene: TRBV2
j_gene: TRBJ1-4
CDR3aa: CASSYRGQNEKLFF

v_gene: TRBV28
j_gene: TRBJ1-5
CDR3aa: CASSSIQGAWQPQHF

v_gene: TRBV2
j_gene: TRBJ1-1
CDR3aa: CASLVGGGTEAFF

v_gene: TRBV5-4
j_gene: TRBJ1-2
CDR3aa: CASISPGEGNYGYTF

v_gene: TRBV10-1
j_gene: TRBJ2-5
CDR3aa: CASSDLAGGVETQYF